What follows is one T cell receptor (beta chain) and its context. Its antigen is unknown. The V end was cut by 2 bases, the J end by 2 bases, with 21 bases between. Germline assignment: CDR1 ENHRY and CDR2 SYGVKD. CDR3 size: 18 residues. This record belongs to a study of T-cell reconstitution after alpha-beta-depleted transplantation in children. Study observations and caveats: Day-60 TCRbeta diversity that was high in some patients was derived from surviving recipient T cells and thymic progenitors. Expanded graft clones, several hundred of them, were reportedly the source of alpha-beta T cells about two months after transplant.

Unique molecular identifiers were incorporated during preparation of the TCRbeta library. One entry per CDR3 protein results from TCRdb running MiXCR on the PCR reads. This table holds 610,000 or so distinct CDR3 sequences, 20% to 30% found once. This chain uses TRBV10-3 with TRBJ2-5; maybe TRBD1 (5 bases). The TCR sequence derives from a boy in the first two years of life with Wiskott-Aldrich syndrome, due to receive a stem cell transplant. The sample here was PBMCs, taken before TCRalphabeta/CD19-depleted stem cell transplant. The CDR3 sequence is CAISENWAGRIGQETQYF. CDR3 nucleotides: TGTGCCATCAGTGAGAATTGGGCAGGGCGAATAGGGCAAGAGACCCAGTACTTC.